This paragraph reports one TCR beta chain. Its antigen is as yet unknown. This CDR3 spans 18 amino acids. Trimming at V came to 3 bases and at J to 3 bases, leaving 7 bases not matched to a gene. CDR1 SEHNR and CDR2 FQNEAQ come from the germline V gene (reference sequence). With 60 Vbeta and 13 Jbeta primers, the PCR was carried out. Assay used: immunoSEQ multiplex PCR; TCRdb lists only in-frame clones, some missing. The data contain approximately 170,000 clones, around 78% of them seen just once; the ten biggest clones take up around 1.9%. The data derive from a study of cytomegalovirus exposure and HLA in healthy donors. Findings and caveats of the study: A prior analysis recorded that most TCR beta V segments were productive about 90% or about 30% of the time.

The source material was PBMCs. V usage is TRBV7-9 and J usage is TRBJ2-2; 13 bases map to TRBD2. This TCR was recovered from a woman aged 25-40 years in good health and CMV-seropositive. The chain's CDR3 is CASSFGLAGDRDTGELFF. For the CDR3, the DNA is TGTGCCAGCAGCTTCGGACTAGCGGGAGATCGCGACACCGGGGAGCTGTTTTTT.